This T cell receptor (beta chain) was recorded in a study of blood T cell repertoires in COVID-19. The method was immunoSEQ multiplex PCR; TCRdb's version includes in-frame clones alone and lacks a portion of them. The sample lists 90,000 to 100,000 clones, about 88% occurring once. Trimming took off 2 bases at V and 1 base at J, with 10 bases between the two ends. In germline, CDR1 is SGHNT, CDR2 YYREEE (reference sequence). The CDR3 consists of 15 residues. The clonotype was recovered from a man older than 75 with acute or convalescent COVID-19. The source material was peripheral blood. The chain employs TRBV5-4 and TRBJ2-1; D unclear. The CDR3 DNA reads TGTGCCAGCAGCTTCGACTTTGGTTCCTACAATGAGCAGTTCTTC. It is translated as CASSFDFGSYNEQFF.